Reported below is one T cell receptor (beta chain). The data were obtained in a study of blood T cell repertoires in COVID-19. Trimming stripped 0 bases from V and 4 bases from J, with 13 bases between. This CDR3 region has 14 residues. Per germline, CDR1 GTSNPN and CDR2 SVGIG (reference sequence). Sequenced by immunoSEQ multiplex PCR; TCRdb stores in-frame clones only, minus some. The sample has 300,000 to 400,000 clones, 86% seen once. Material: peripheral blood. This TCR derives from a woman aged 60-75 years with COVID-19, enrolled during active disease. V is TRBV30 and J is TRBJ2-7, with a possible D match to TRBD1 (7 bases). CDR3 DNA: TGTGCCTGGAGTGTACGGGCAGGGGGGTACGAGCAGTACTTC. Its translation: CAWSVRAGGYEQYF.